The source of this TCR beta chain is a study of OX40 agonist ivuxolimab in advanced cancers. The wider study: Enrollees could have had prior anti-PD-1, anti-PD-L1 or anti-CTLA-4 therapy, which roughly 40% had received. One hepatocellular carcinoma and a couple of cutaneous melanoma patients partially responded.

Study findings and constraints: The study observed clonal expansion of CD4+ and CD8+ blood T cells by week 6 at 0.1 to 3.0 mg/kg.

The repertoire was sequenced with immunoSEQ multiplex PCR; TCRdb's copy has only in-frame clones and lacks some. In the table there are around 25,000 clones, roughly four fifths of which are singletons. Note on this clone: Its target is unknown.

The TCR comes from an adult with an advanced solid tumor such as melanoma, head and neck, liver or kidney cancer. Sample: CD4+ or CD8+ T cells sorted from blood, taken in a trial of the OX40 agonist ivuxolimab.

CDR3 DNA: TGTGCCAGCAGTCCCGGTGCCTATTCACCCCTCCACTTT. Amino acids: CASSPGAYSPLHF. This chain links TRBV27 with TRBJ1-6; D gene uncertain. Trimming left V 5 bases short and J 8 bases short, with 10 bases between. CDR1 and CDR2 (germline): MNHEY, SMNVEV (reference sequence). This CDR3 has 13 amino acids.